The 10 T cell receptor beta chains reported below all come from one sample, sequenced in a study of cytomegalovirus exposure and HLA in healthy donors. Sequencing used immunoSEQ multiplex PCR; TCRdb keeps in-frame clones, though not all of them. The table lists 150,000 or so clones, about 86% of them singletons. Material: PBMCs. All receptors come from a human donor in good health.

This rearrangement joins TRBV28 to TRBJ1-5; D not certain. Trimming took 1 base from V and 0 from J, leaving 10 bases between them. CDR3 size: 16 residues. CDR1 and CDR2 from the germline V gene are MDHEN and SYDVKM. The CDR3: CASSLLRGYSNQPQHF. Here the CDR3 DNA reads TGTGCCAGCAGTTTATTGCGGGGTTATAGCAATCAGCCCCAGCATTTT.

The chain combines TRBV5-4 with TRBJ1-2; D not certain. The V end was cut by 5 bases, the J end by 0 bases, with 14 bases between. There are 15 residues in the CDR3. Germline CDR1 is SGHNT and CDR2 is YYREEE (reference sequence). The CDR3 sequence is CASSLGQKSNYGYTF. The CDR3 nucleotides are TGTGCCAGCAGTCTGGGCCAAAAGTCTAACTATGGCTACACCTTC.

The table lists this clone with a count of one. The rearrangement links TRBV21-1 to TRBJ2-2; TRBD2, the table's D call, was not compared with the DNA. TRBV21-1 is a documented pseudogene. The CDR3 runs 17 residues. DNA for the CDR3: TGTGCCAGCAGCCCCGTGGGGACTAGCGGGAAACCCGGGGAGCTGTTTTTT. Its protein is CASSPVGTSGKPGELFF.

CDR3 in amino acids: CASSFLTGGYNEQFF. CDR3 in DNA: TGTGCCAGCAGCTTTTTGACAGGGGGGTACAATGAGCAGTTCTTC. The chain couples TRBV7-3 to TRBJ2-1, with 9 bases that match TRBD1. The CDR3 has 15 amino acids. V trimming: 3 bases; J trimming: 4 bases; junction bases outside the gene matches: 4. The germline V gene has CDR1 SGHTA and CDR2 FQGTGA.

The chain uses TRBV27 and TRBJ2-3, with 10 bases matching TRBD2. Germline-derived CDR1 and CDR2 are MNHEY and SMNVEV (reference sequence). With 7 bases clipped from V and 4 bases from J, the junction kept 5 bases outside the gene matches. This CDR3 comprises 14 residues. CDR3 amino acids: CASKGLAMADTQYF. In DNA, the CDR3 is TGTGCCAGCAAGGGACTAGCGATGGCAGATACGCAGTATTTT.

The chain's CDR3 is CASSIDRVGNQPQHF. CDR3 in DNA: TGTGCCAGTAGTATAGACAGGGTTGGCAATCAGCCCCAGCATTTT. This rearrangement joins TRBV19 to TRBJ1-5; D is possibly TRBD1 (5 bases). Germline V CDR1 and CDR2: LNHDA, SQIVND (reference sequence). Deletions cut 0 bases from V and 2 bases from J, with 8 bases between. CDR3 size: 15 residues.

The chain uses TRBV4-1 and TRBJ2-1; D not resolved. From germline, CDR1 is MGHRA and CDR2 YSYEKL. The CDR3 consists of 13 residues. V was clipped by 0 bases and J by 7 bases, with 7 bases between them. CDR3 protein: CASSQDYQNEQFF. The CDR3 nucleotides read TGCGCCAGCAGCCAAGATTATCAGAATGAGCAGTTCTTC.

The gene calls are TRBV5-8 and TRBJ1-5, with 7 bases fitting TRBD1. CDR3 length: 15 residues. Germline loops: CDR1 SGHTS, CDR2 YDEGEE. V lost 4 bases to trimming and J lost 3 bases; unmatched junction nucleotides: 7. CDR3 sequence (DNA): TGTGCCAGCAGCCCCCGACAGGGCAACAATCAGCCCCAGCATTTT. Amino acid sequence: CASSPRQGNNQPQHF. The entire variable domain, with the rest obtained from reference TRBV5-8 and TRBJ1-5, is as follows: EAGVTQSPTHLIKTRGQQATLRCSPISGHTSVYWYQQALGLGLQFLLWYDEGEERNRGNFPPRFSGRQFPNYSSELNVNALELEDSALYLCASSPRQGNNQPQHFGDGTRLSIL.

The chain employs TRBV15 and TRBJ2-5; D may be TRBD1 (6 bases). There are 16 residues in the CDR3. V gave up 1 base and J gave up 3 bases, with 15 bases separating them. Germline V gene lookup returns CDR1 LNHNV and CDR2 YYDKDF (reference sequence). The CDR3 spells CATSRGDRTEKETQYF. CDR3 in DNA: TGTGCCACCAGCAGAGGGGACCGGACAGAAAAAGAGACCCAGTACTTC.

The chain links TRBV11-2 to TRBJ2-5; 7 bases fit TRBD2. The trim removed 4 bases at V and 0 bases at J, leaving 2 bases unmatched. The CDR3 is 14 residues long. Germline values: CDR1 SGHAT, CDR2 FQNNGV. CDR3 protein: CASSSRGDQETQYF. CDR3 nucleotide sequence: TGTGCCAGCAGCTCTCGGGGGGACCAAGAGACCCAGTACTTC.